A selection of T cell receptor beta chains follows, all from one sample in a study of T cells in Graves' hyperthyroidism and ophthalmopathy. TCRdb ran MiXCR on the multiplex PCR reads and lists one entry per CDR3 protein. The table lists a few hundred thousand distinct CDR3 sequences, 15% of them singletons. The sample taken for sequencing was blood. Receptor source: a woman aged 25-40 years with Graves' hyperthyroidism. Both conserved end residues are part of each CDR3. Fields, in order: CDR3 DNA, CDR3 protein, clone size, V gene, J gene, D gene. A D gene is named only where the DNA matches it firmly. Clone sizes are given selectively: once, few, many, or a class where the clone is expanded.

CDR3 DNA: TGTGCCAGCAGTTTCCGGACAGCAGGGGCCGGGGAGCTGTTTTTT
CDR3 protein: CASSFRTAGAGELFF
clone size: many
V gene: TRBV12-3/TRBV12-4
J gene: TRBJ2-2
D gene: NA

CDR3 DNA: TGCGCCAGCAGGCGGACAGGGGCAGAGACCCAGTACTTC
CDR3 protein: CASRRTGAETQYF
clone size: few
V gene: TRBV4-1
J gene: TRBJ2-5
D gene: TRBD1

CDR3 DNA: TGTGCCAGCAGCCCGCAGGAAAATCAGCCCCAGCATTTT
CDR3 protein: CASSPQENQPQHF
clone size: few
V gene: TRBV7-9
J gene: TRBJ1-5
D gene: NA

CDR3 DNA: TGTGCCAGCAGCACGGGCGGGAGTTACAATGAGCAGTTCTTC
CDR3 protein: CASSTGGSYNEQFF
clone size: NA
V gene: TRBV6-1
J gene: TRBJ2-1
D gene: TRBD2

CDR3 DNA: TGCAGTGCTAGAACACGGACAGGGAGGCGTCAGTTCTTC
CDR3 protein: CSARTRTGRRQFF
clone size: NA
V gene: TRBV20-1
J gene: TRBJ2-1
D gene: TRBD1

CDR3 DNA: TGTGCCAGCAGCGTATACGGGAGCTCCTACAATGAGCAGTTCTTC
CDR3 protein: CASSVYGSSYNEQFF
clone size: NA
V gene: TRBV9
J gene: TRBJ2-1
D gene: NA

CDR3 DNA: TGTGCCAGCAGTTACTCCCTAGACAGGGGGCTGGAGACCCAGTACTTC
CDR3 protein: CASSYSLDRGLETQYF
clone size: few
V gene: TRBV6-5
J gene: TRBJ2-5
D gene: TRBD1

CDR3 DNA: TGTGCCAGCAGATTAGTAGGGTTTCTCAGAAGACAAGAGACCCAGTACTTC
CDR3 protein: CASRLVGFLRRQETQYF
clone size: NA
V gene: TRBV7-9
J gene: TRBJ2-5
D gene: NA

CDR3 DNA: TGCGCCAGCAGCCAAGTGGTAGAACAGAAAAACATTCAGTACTTC
CDR3 protein: CASSQVVEQKNIQYF
clone size: NA
V gene: TRBV4-1
J gene: TRBJ2-4
D gene: NA

CDR3 DNA: TGTGCCAGCAGTTACTCTAGCGGGGTCGACAATGAGCAGTTCTTC
CDR3 protein: CASSYSSGVDNEQFF
clone size: many
V gene: TRBV2
J gene: TRBJ2-1
D gene: TRBD2

CDR3 DNA: TGTGCCAGCAGCTTATATGGGACTAGCGGGCGGACCTACGAGCAGTACTTC
CDR3 protein: CASSLYGTSGRTYEQYF
clone size: many
V gene: TRBV11-2
J gene: TRBJ2-7
D gene: TRBD2

CDR3 DNA: TGTGCCATCAGTGAGTCGAGGGGGGCAAATCAGCCCCAGCATTTT
CDR3 protein: CAISESRGANQPQHF
clone size: NA
V gene: TRBV10-3
J gene: TRBJ1-5
D gene: NA

CDR3 DNA: TGTGCCAGCAGCCCGGGTCAATACTACGAGCAGTACTTC
CDR3 protein: CASSPGQYYEQYF
clone size: NA
V gene: TRBV27
J gene: TRBJ2-7
D gene: NA

CDR3 DNA: TGTGCCACCAGTGACCGACAGGCTGAAAAACTGTTTTTT
CDR3 protein: CATSDRQAEKLFF
clone size: NA
V gene: TRBV24-1
J gene: TRBJ1-4
D gene: NA

CDR3 DNA: TGTGCCAGCCGTGGTATCGGGGCGAACTACGAGCAGTACTTC
CDR3 protein: CASRGIGANYEQYF
clone size: few
V gene: TRBV6-1
J gene: TRBJ2-7
D gene: NA

CDR3 DNA: TGTGCCAGCAGCCGTGAATCCTCTGGAAACACCATATATTTT
CDR3 protein: CASSRESSGNTIYF
clone size: NA
V gene: TRBV11-2
J gene: TRBJ1-3
D gene: NA

CDR3 DNA: TGTGCCAGCTCACCAAAACAGGAAAACACTGAAGCTTTCTTT
CDR3 protein: CASSPKQENTEAFF
clone size: few
V gene: TRBV18
J gene: TRBJ1-1
D gene: NA

CDR3 DNA: TGCGCCAGCAGCTGGAGGCAGGGGCCCCTGATCGAGGGCTACACCTTC
CDR3 protein: CASSWRQGPLIEGYTF
clone size: many
V gene: TRBV5-1
J gene: TRBJ1-2
D gene: NA

CDR3 DNA: TGTGCCAGCAGTGAAGATGGGGCTAGCGGGAGCGAACCCTACGAGCAGTACTTC
CDR3 protein: CASSEDGASGSEPYEQYF
clone size: NA
V gene: TRBV2
J gene: TRBJ2-7
D gene: TRBD2

CDR3 DNA: TGTGCCAGCAGTTTTTTGTTGACAGACGAGCAGTACTTC
CDR3 protein: CASSFLLTDEQYF
clone size: few
V gene: TRBV27
J gene: TRBJ2-7
D gene: NA

CDR3 DNA: TGTGCCAGCAGCTTAGGTTCTTGGCGGGAGGGTTCCGAGCAGTACTTC
CDR3 protein: CASSLGSWREGSEQYF
clone size: many
V gene: TRBV11-2
J gene: TRBJ2-7
D gene: TRBD2

CDR3 DNA: TGTGCCAGCAGTGAGGTCAGGGACCAGCCCCAGCATTTT
CDR3 protein: CASSEVRDQPQHF
clone size: many
V gene: TRBV6-1
J gene: TRBJ1-5
D gene: NA

CDR3 DNA: TGCAGCGTTTCTGGCAAGAGCGGTAACTCCTACGAGCAGTACTTC
CDR3 protein: CSVSGKSGNSYEQYF
clone size: NA
V gene: TRBV29-1
J gene: TRBJ2-7
D gene: NA

CDR3 DNA: TGTGCCAGCAGCTTATTAACAGGGGGCTCTCTCACAGATACGCAGTATTTT
CDR3 protein: CASSLLTGGSLTDTQYF
clone size: NA
V gene: TRBV11-1
J gene: TRBJ2-3
D gene: TRBD1

CDR3 DNA: TGCAGTGCTAGAGAGTCGACAGGGGGCTCGGGAGATACGCAGTATTTT
CDR3 protein: CSARESTGGSGDTQYF
clone size: many
V gene: TRBV20-1
J gene: TRBJ2-3
D gene: TRBD1

CDR3 DNA: TGCAGTGCTAAGGGGCGTCCCGGGACAGGGGACGAGCAGTACTTC
CDR3 protein: CSAKGRPGTGDEQYF
clone size: many
V gene: TRBV20-1
J gene: TRBJ2-7
D gene: TRBD1

CDR3 DNA: TGTGCCAGCAGTTTAGGGCTAGCGGGAGGGGTTACAGATACGCAGTATTTT
CDR3 protein: CASSLGLAGGVTDTQYF
clone size: NA
V gene: TRBV28
J gene: TRBJ2-3
D gene: TRBD2

CDR3 DNA: TGTGCCATCAGTGAGTCGACGGGGACTAGCAGCACAGATACGCAGTATTTT
CDR3 protein: CAISESTGTSSTDTQYF
clone size: few
V gene: TRBV10-3
J gene: TRBJ2-3
D gene: TRBD2

CDR3 DNA: TGTGCCAGCAACCCAGCGCGTGGCACCGGGGAGCTGTTTTTT
CDR3 protein: CASNPARGTGELFF
clone size: NA
V gene: TRBV6-1
J gene: TRBJ2-2
D gene: NA

CDR3 DNA: TGTGCCAGCAGTCGCGGGCTAGCGGAAGGCACAGATACGCAGTATTTT
CDR3 protein: CASSRGLAEGTDTQYF
clone size: NA
V gene: TRBV6-1
J gene: TRBJ2-3
D gene: TRBD2

CDR3 DNA: TGCAGTGCCCCCCCAGCGGGAGCCTCCTACAATGAGCAGTTCTTC
CDR3 protein: CSAPPAGASYNEQFF
clone size: few
V gene: TRBV20-1
J gene: TRBJ2-1
D gene: TRBD2

CDR3 DNA: TGCAGTGCTAGAGATAGCGGGAGAGGCGAAGAGACCCAGTACTTC
CDR3 protein: CSARDSGRGEETQYF
clone size: many
V gene: TRBV20-1
J gene: TRBJ2-5
D gene: TRBD2

CDR3 DNA: TGTGCCAGCAGTGAATATCTACGGACAGGCCCGGACTATGGCTACACCTTC
CDR3 protein: CASSEYLRTGPDYGYTF
clone size: many
V gene: TRBV6-1
J gene: TRBJ1-2
D gene: TRBD1

CDR3 DNA: TGCGCCAGCAGCCGGACATATAGCGGGAGGGCCATCGACGAGCAGTACTTC
CDR3 protein: CASSRTYSGRAIDEQYF
clone size: NA
V gene: TRBV5-1
J gene: TRBJ2-7
D gene: TRBD2

CDR3 DNA: TGTGCCAGCAGCCCCCGGGTCATTAGCAGGTTCGAGCAGTACTTC
CDR3 protein: CASSPRVISRFEQYF
clone size: many
V gene: TRBV7-9
J gene: TRBJ2-7
D gene: NA

CDR3 DNA: TGCAGTGCTCCCGACAGGAATTCCTACAATGAGCAGTTCTTC
CDR3 protein: CSAPDRNSYNEQFF
clone size: few
V gene: TRBV20-1
J gene: TRBJ2-1
D gene: NA

CDR3 DNA: TGTGCCTGGAGTAGCGGGAGGGTAGGTAATGAGCAGTTCTTC
CDR3 protein: CAWSSGRVGNEQFF
clone size: many
V gene: TRBV30
J gene: TRBJ2-1
D gene: TRBD2

CDR3 DNA: TGTGCCAGCAGCGTAAGGGTAGCGGGAGTTGAGACCCAGTACTTC
CDR3 protein: CASSVRVAGVETQYF
clone size: once
V gene: TRBV9
J gene: TRBJ2-5
D gene: TRBD2

CDR3 DNA: TGCAGTGCTAGTGGACCGGGACTAGCGGGACCGGTCGATGAGCAGTTCTTC
CDR3 protein: CSASGPGLAGPVDEQFF
clone size: many
V gene: TRBV20-1
J gene: TRBJ2-1
D gene: TRBD2

CDR3 DNA: TGCAGTCCACAAGTAACCTACAATGAGCAGTTCTTC
CDR3 protein: CSPQVTYNEQFF
clone size: many
V gene: TRBV20-1
J gene: TRBJ2-1
D gene: NA

CDR3 DNA: TGCAGTGCTTCACCCGGGACACTTCAAGAGACCCAGTACTTC
CDR3 protein: CSASPGTLQETQYF
clone size: few
V gene: TRBV20-1
J gene: TRBJ2-5
D gene: NA

CDR3 DNA: TGTGCCAGCAGTCTCTACCCTTCCGGGAGAGTCAAAACCATTCAGTACTTC
CDR3 protein: CASSLYPSGRVKTIQYF
clone size: NA
V gene: TRBV6-2/TRBV6-3
J gene: TRBJ2-4
D gene: NA

CDR3 DNA: TGCGCCAGCAGCCCGTTGTCCCCGAACACCGGGGAGCTGTTTTTT
CDR3 protein: CASSPLSPNTGELFF
clone size: many
V gene: TRBV5-1
J gene: TRBJ2-2
D gene: NA

CDR3 DNA: TGTGCCTGGAACCTGGGCTTTAAAAGCCACACTGAAGCTTTCTTT
CDR3 protein: CAWNLGFKSHTEAFF
clone size: many
V gene: TRBV30
J gene: TRBJ1-1
D gene: NA

CDR3 DNA: TGTGCCAGCAGTTTGGAGGGCCTAGTTACTAGCACAGATACGCAGTATTTT
CDR3 protein: CASSLEGLVTSTDTQYF
clone size: few
V gene: TRBV28
J gene: TRBJ2-3
D gene: NA

CDR3 DNA: TGTGCCAGCCGGTGGGGCCAAGAGACCCAGTACTTC
CDR3 protein: CASRWGQETQYF
clone size: many
V gene: TRBV28
J gene: TRBJ2-5
D gene: NA

CDR3 DNA: TGTGCCACCTCGTTGCCGGGCCTCCAAGAGACCCAGTACTTC
CDR3 protein: CATSLPGLQETQYF
clone size: many
V gene: TRBV28
J gene: TRBJ2-5
D gene: NA

CDR3 DNA: TGCGCCAGCAGCCCCGAGGGGGGGAAGACCTACAATGAGCAGTTCTTC
CDR3 protein: CASSPEGGKTYNEQFF
clone size: NA
V gene: TRBV5-1
J gene: TRBJ2-1
D gene: NA

CDR3 DNA: TGTGCCAGCAGAAGCTACGAGCAGTACTTC
CDR3 protein: CASRSYEQYF
clone size: many
V gene: TRBV5-1
J gene: TRBJ2-7
D gene: NA

CDR3 DNA: TGTGCCAGCAGCCCACTACATGATTCACCCCTCCACTTT
CDR3 protein: CASSPLHDSPLHF
clone size: NA
V gene: TRBV9
J gene: TRBJ1-6
D gene: NA